This T cell receptor beta chain was sequenced in a study of Ad26.COV2.S vaccination and SARS-CoV-2 variants. Across the study: Ad26.COV2.S given intramuscularly, once or twice 56 days apart. Findings of the study overall: Vaccinees showed greater spike-specific TCR breadth than placebo recipients. Breadth, reportedly substantial, characterized the spike-specific CD8+ and CD4+ T cell responses after vaccination.

This clone was recorded once. Antigen specificity is unknown. The length of the CDR3 is 14 residues. V lost 1 base and J lost 11, with 16 bases in between. Germline V CDR1 and CDR2: SGHTA, FQGNSA. Assay used: immunoSEQ multiplex PCR; TCRdb lists only in-frame clones, some missing. There are around 450,000 clones in the sample; over 75% occur only once, and over 9% lies in the top ten. Noted treatment: some 19 received Ad26.COV2.S at low or high dose, single or two shots; 5 received placebo; per-sample allocation not given. The study sampled participants on day 63 after the first vaccine or placebo injection.

The TCR comes from a person aged 18-65 years who received the Ad26.COV2.S COVID-19 vaccine or a placebo. Specimen: peripheral blood, collected in a trial of Ad26.COV2.S vaccine versus placebo. V is TRBV7-2 and J is TRBJ2-3, with D tentatively TRBD2 (6 bases). CDR3 bases: TGTGCCAGCAGCTTAGAGGGGCGCACTAGCCGGCAGTATTTT. As protein: CASSLEGRTSRQYF. Supplemented by reference TRBV7-2 and TRBJ2-3, the full variable domain reads GAGVSQSPSNKVTEKGKDVELRCDPISGHTALYWYRQSLGQGLEFLIYFQGNSAPDKSGLPSDRFSAERTGGSVSTLTIQRTQQEDSAVYLCASSLEGRTSRQYFGPGTRLTVL.